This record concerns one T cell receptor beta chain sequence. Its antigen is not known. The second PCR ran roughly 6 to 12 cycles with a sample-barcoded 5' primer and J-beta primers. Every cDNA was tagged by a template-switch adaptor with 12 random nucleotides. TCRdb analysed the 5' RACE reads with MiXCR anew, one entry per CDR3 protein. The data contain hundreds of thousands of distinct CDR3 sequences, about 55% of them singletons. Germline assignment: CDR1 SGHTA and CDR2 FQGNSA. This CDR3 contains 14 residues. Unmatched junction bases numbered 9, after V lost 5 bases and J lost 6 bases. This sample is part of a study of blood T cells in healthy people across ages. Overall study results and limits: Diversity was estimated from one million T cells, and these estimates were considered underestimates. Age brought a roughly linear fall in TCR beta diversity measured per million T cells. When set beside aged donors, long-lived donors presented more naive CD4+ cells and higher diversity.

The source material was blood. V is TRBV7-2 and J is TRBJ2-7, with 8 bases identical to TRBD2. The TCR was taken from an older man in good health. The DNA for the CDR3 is TGTGCCAGCAGCAAGAGCGGGAGAAGGCTCGAGCAGTACTTC. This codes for CASSKSGRRLEQYF. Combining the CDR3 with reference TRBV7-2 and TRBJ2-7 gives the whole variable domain GAGVSQSPSNKVTEKGKDVELRCDPISGHTALYWYRQSLGQGLEFLIYFQGNSAPDKSGLPSDRFSAERTGGSVSTLTIQRTQQEDSAVYLCASSKSGRRLEQYFGPGTRLTVT.